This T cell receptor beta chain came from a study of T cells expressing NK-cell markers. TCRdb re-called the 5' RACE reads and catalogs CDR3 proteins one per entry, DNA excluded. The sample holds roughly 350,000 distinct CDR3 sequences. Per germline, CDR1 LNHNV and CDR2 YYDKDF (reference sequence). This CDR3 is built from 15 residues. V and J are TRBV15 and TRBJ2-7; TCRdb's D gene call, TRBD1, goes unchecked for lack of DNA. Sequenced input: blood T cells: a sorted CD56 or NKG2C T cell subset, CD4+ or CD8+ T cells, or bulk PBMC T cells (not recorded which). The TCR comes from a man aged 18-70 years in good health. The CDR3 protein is CATTALGGSSYEQYF.